A selection of T cell receptor beta chains follows, all from one sample in a study of shared clonotypes between healthy human individuals. Clones were read by immunoSEQ multiplex PCR, and TCRdb kept only the in-frame ones, dropping some. This table holds about 110,000 clones, around 68% found once. Sequencing input: memory CD8+ T cells sorted from blood. Receptors originate from a woman aged 25 to 45 in good health. Each CDR3 is given with its conserved first and last residue. Each record gives: J gene, D gene, V gene, clone size, CDR3 protein, CDR3 DNA. D genes are given only for firm matches. For some rows the clone size is stated as once, few or many, or as a class when expanded; others skip it.

j_call: TRBJ2-7
d_call: .
v_call: TRBV6-1
clone_size: .
cdr3_aa: CASSEGVGGPTGEQYF
cdr3_nt: TGTGCCAGCAGTGAAGGGGTCGGGGGCCCCACTGGGGAGCAGTACTTC

j_call: TRBJ2-1
d_call: TRBD2
v_call: TRBV30
clone_size: few
cdr3_aa: CAWSVLAGLEGSRHNEQFF
cdr3_nt: TGTGCCTGGAGTGTACTAGCGGGACTAGAAGGGTCCCGGCACAATGAGCAGTTCTTC

j_call: TRBJ2-2
d_call: TRBD2
v_call: TRBV6-4
clone_size: .
cdr3_aa: CASSDLAGDRGELFF
cdr3_nt: TGTGCCAGCAGTGACCTAGCGGGAGATCGCGGGGAGCTGTTTTTT

j_call: TRBJ2-2
d_call: .
v_call: TRBV7-9
clone_size: medium-sized
cdr3_aa: CASSFLTNTGELFF
cdr3_nt: TGTGCCAGCAGCTTCCTAACGAACACCGGGGAGCTGTTTTTT

j_call: TRBJ2-1
d_call: .
v_call: TRBV28
clone_size: .
cdr3_aa: CASSFIWLPGIDEQFF
cdr3_nt: TGTGCCAGCAGTTTCATTTGGCTACCAGGGATCGATGAGCAGTTCTTC

j_call: TRBJ1-2
d_call: .
v_call: TRBV27
clone_size: many
cdr3_aa: CASSPTPPMGYTF
cdr3_nt: TGTGCCAGCAGTCCGACACCCCCTATGGGCTACACCTTC

j_call: TRBJ1-2
d_call: .
v_call: TRBV27
clone_size: .
cdr3_aa: CASSLSRPGNGYTF
cdr3_nt: TGTGCCAGCAGTTTATCGAGGCCAGGGAATGGCTACACCTTC

j_call: TRBJ2-1
d_call: .
v_call: TRBV5-4
clone_size: .
cdr3_aa: CASSLGDLVDEQFF
cdr3_nt: TGTGCCAGCAGCTTAGGGGATTTGGTCGATGAGCAGTTCTTC

j_call: TRBJ2-1
d_call: .
v_call: TRBV6-6
clone_size: .
cdr3_aa: CASSPVGTNYNEQFF
cdr3_nt: TGTGCCAGCAGTCCTGTGGGGACCAACTACAATGAGCAGTTCTTC

j_call: TRBJ1-1
d_call: .
v_call: TRBV7-8
clone_size: many
cdr3_aa: CASSLWAENTEAFF
cdr3_nt: TGTGCCAGCAGCTTATGGGCAGAGAACACTGAAGCTTTCTTT

j_call: TRBJ1-3
d_call: TRBD1
v_call: TRBV10-3
clone_size: .
cdr3_aa: CAISVAGQGVLTGNTIYF
cdr3_nt: TGTGCCATCAGTGTTGCGGGACAGGGGGTATTGACTGGAAACACCATATATTTT

j_call: TRBJ2-5
d_call: .
v_call: TRBV15
clone_size: .
cdr3_aa: CATSDKFGEINGETQYF
cdr3_nt: TGTGCCACCAGCGATAAATTTGGGGAGATTAATGGAGAGACCCAGTACTTC

j_call: TRBJ1-5
d_call: TRBD1
v_call: TRBV28
clone_size: .
cdr3_aa: CASSTTGGSNQPQHF
cdr3_nt: TGTGCCAGCAGTACGACAGGGGGCAGCAATCAGCCCCAGCATTTT

j_call: TRBJ2-7
d_call: .
v_call: TRBV10-3
clone_size: .
cdr3_aa: CAISRDILYEQYF
cdr3_nt: TGTGCCATTAGCCGGGACATCTTGTACGAGCAGTACTTC

j_call: TRBJ2-7
d_call: .
v_call: TRBV18
clone_size: .
cdr3_aa: CASSRQGNYEQYF
cdr3_nt: TGTGCCAGCTCACGGCAGGGAAACTACGAGCAGTACTTC

j_call: TRBJ1-4
d_call: TRBD1
v_call: TRBV5-1
clone_size: .
cdr3_aa: CASRPVEGATNEKLFF
cdr3_nt: TGCGCCAGCAGACCCGTAGAGGGGGCCACTAATGAAAAACTGTTTTTT

j_call: TRBJ2-7
d_call: .
v_call: TRBV28
clone_size: .
cdr3_aa: CASSSGGRRISYEQYF
cdr3_nt: TGTGCCAGCAGCTCTGGGGGGAGGCGTATCTCCTACGAGCAGTACTTC

j_call: TRBJ1-4
d_call: .
v_call: TRBV6-5
clone_size: .
cdr3_aa: CASSYSETGSEKLFF
cdr3_nt: TGTGCCAGCAGTTACTCGGAGACAGGTAGCGAAAAACTGTTTTTT

j_call: TRBJ2-7
d_call: TRBD2
v_call: TRBV27
clone_size: once
cdr3_aa: CASSLLLAGGPLEQYF
cdr3_nt: TGTGCCAGCAGTCTCCTACTAGCGGGAGGGCCACTCGAGCAGTACTTC

j_call: TRBJ2-3
d_call: .
v_call: TRBV4-1
clone_size: .
cdr3_aa: CASSQDLRPYGSYADTQYF
cdr3_nt: TGCGCCAGCAGCCAAGATCTTCGCCCTTACGGGAGCTACGCAGATACGCAGTATTTT

j_call: TRBJ2-7
d_call: TRBD2
v_call: TRBV14
clone_size: .
cdr3_aa: CASSETSGYYEQYF
cdr3_nt: TGTGCCAGCAGCGAGACTAGCGGATACTACGAGCAGTACTTC

j_call: TRBJ2-6
d_call: .
v_call: TRBV25-1
clone_size: .
cdr3_aa: CASSTGDASLLTF
cdr3_nt: TGTGCCAGCAGTACGGGGGACGCGTCACTCCTGACTTTC

j_call: TRBJ2-1
d_call: TRBD2
v_call: TRBV7-9
clone_size: .
cdr3_aa: CASSFSGTSPNEQFF
cdr3_nt: TGTGCCAGCAGCTTCTCCGGGACTAGCCCCAATGAGCAGTTCTTC

j_call: TRBJ2-3
d_call: .
v_call: TRBV27
clone_size: .
cdr3_aa: CASSLKAGSSTDTQYF
cdr3_nt: TGTGCCAGCAGTTTAAAGGCGGGCTCTAGCACAGATACGCAGTATTTT

j_call: TRBJ2-7
d_call: .
v_call: TRBV17
clone_size: .
cdr3_aa: CASSLVTYEQYF
cdr3_nt: TGTGCCAGCAGCTTAGTCACCTACGAGCAGTACTTC

j_call: TRBJ2-5
d_call: .
v_call: TRBV28
clone_size: .
cdr3_aa: CASSLPVMGAGAQYF
cdr3_nt: TGTGCCAGCAGTTTACCTGTAATGGGGGCTGGGGCCCAGTACTTC

j_call: TRBJ2-7
d_call: .
v_call: TRBV29-1
clone_size: many
cdr3_aa: CSVEDTDSYEQYF
cdr3_nt: TGCAGCGTTGAAGATACGGATTCCTACGAGCAGTACTTC

j_call: TRBJ2-1
d_call: .
v_call: TRBV6-4
clone_size: few
cdr3_aa: CASSDLDNSYNEQFF
cdr3_nt: TGTGCCAGCAGTGACTTGGACAACTCCTACAATGAGCAGTTCTTC

j_call: TRBJ2-3
d_call: .
v_call: TRBV6-4
clone_size: .
cdr3_aa: CASSVVGGSTDTQYF
cdr3_nt: TGTGCCAGCAGCGTCGTAGGCGGTAGCACAGATACGCAGTATTTT

j_call: TRBJ2-3
d_call: .
v_call: TRBV25-1
clone_size: few
cdr3_aa: CASSDLALTDTQYF
cdr3_nt: TGTGCCAGCAGTGACCTAGCCCTCACAGATACGCAGTATTTT

j_call: TRBJ1-5
d_call: TRBD1
v_call: TRBV27
clone_size: few
cdr3_aa: CASRGQGNQPQHF
cdr3_nt: TGTGCCAGCAGAGGACAGGGGAATCAGCCCCAGCATTTT

j_call: TRBJ2-7
d_call: .
v_call: TRBV7-9
clone_size: .
cdr3_aa: CASGFGNEQYF
cdr3_nt: TGTGCCAGCGGTTTCGGGAACGAGCAGTACTTC

j_call: TRBJ2-1
d_call: .
v_call: TRBV28
clone_size: medium-sized
cdr3_aa: CASSYLNEQFF
cdr3_nt: TGTGCCAGCAGTTACTTAAATGAGCAGTTCTTC

j_call: TRBJ2-7
d_call: .
v_call: TRBV27
clone_size: .
cdr3_aa: CASSPGPGTYFDYEQYF
cdr3_nt: TGTGCCAGCAGTCCTGGTCCCGGGACATACTTCGACTACGAGCAGTACTTC

j_call: TRBJ2-7
d_call: .
v_call: TRBV2
clone_size: .
cdr3_aa: CASSSPLGGVYEQYF
cdr3_nt: TGTGCCAGCAGTTCCCCTTTGGGGGGAGTTTACGAGCAGTACTTC

j_call: TRBJ2-1
d_call: .
v_call: TRBV7-7
clone_size: .
cdr3_aa: CASSPLGQGSSEQFF
cdr3_nt: TGTGCCAGCAGCCCCTTGGGGCAGGGGTCTTCTGAGCAGTTCTTC

j_call: TRBJ1-1
d_call: TRBD1
v_call: TRBV5-6
clone_size: .
cdr3_aa: CASSSYPQGRTEAFF
cdr3_nt: TGTGCCAGCAGCTCATACCCACAGGGGCGGACTGAAGCTTTCTTT

j_call: TRBJ2-7
d_call: .
v_call: TRBV28
clone_size: .
cdr3_aa: CASSFPGDDEQYF
cdr3_nt: TGTGCCAGCAGTTTCCCCGGGGACGACGAGCAGTACTTC

j_call: TRBJ2-5
d_call: .
v_call: TRBV6-6
clone_size: many
cdr3_aa: CASSSGLLGEQYF
cdr3_nt: TGTGCCAGCAGTTCCGGACTTCTCGGGGAGCAGTACTTC

j_call: TRBJ1-1
d_call: .
v_call: TRBV28
clone_size: .
cdr3_aa: CASCLRDTEAFF
cdr3_nt: TGTGCCAGCTGCTTGCGGGACACTGAAGCTTTCTTT

j_call: TRBJ2-3
d_call: .
v_call: TRBV19
clone_size: .
cdr3_aa: CASSIQDTQYF
cdr3_nt: TGTGCCAGTAGTATACAAGATACGCAGTATTTT

j_call: TRBJ2-4
d_call: .
v_call: TRBV2
clone_size: .
cdr3_aa: CASSIEGELAKNIQYF
cdr3_nt: TGTGCCAGCAGCATCGAGGGGGAACTGGCCAAAAACATTCAGTACTTC

j_call: TRBJ1-2
d_call: .
v_call: TRBV19
clone_size: .
cdr3_aa: CASSSRGSQRIYGYTF
cdr3_nt: TGTGCCAGTAGTTCGCGAGGATCCCAGAGAATATATGGCTACACCTTC

j_call: TRBJ2-4
d_call: .
v_call: TRBV7-8
clone_size: .
cdr3_aa: CASSLWGEGNIQYF
cdr3_nt: TGTGCCAGCAGCTTGTGGGGCGAAGGAAACATTCAGTACTTC

j_call: TRBJ2-7
d_call: .
v_call: TRBV28
clone_size: .
cdr3_aa: CASSSPPRGFPYEQYF
cdr3_nt: TGTGCCAGCAGTTCCCCCCCTAGGGGGTTCCCCTACGAGCAGTACTTC

j_call: TRBJ1-5
d_call: .
v_call: TRBV7-9
clone_size: many
cdr3_aa: CASSNSEGPDQPQHF
cdr3_nt: TGTGCCAGCAGCAACTCGGAGGGGCCGGACCAGCCCCAGCATTTT

j_call: TRBJ2-7
d_call: .
v_call: TRBV6-6
clone_size: once
cdr3_aa: CASSTGLLGEQYF
cdr3_nt: TGTGCCAGCAGTACCGGCCTTTTAGGGGAGCAGTACTTC

j_call: TRBJ2-7
d_call: .
v_call: TRBV13
clone_size: once
cdr3_aa: CASSRLSYEQYF
cdr3_nt: TGTGCCAGCAGCCGCTTGTCCTACGAGCAGTACTTC

j_call: TRBJ1-3
d_call: .
v_call: TRBV9
clone_size: few
cdr3_aa: CASSVGWTTGNTIYF
cdr3_nt: TGTGCCAGCAGCGTAGGTTGGACAACTGGAAACACCATATATTTT

j_call: TRBJ2-2
d_call: TRBD1
v_call: TRBV27
clone_size: .
cdr3_aa: CASKDRTTNTGELFF
cdr3_nt: TGTGCCAGCAAGGACAGGACAACGAACACCGGGGAGCTGTTTTTT

j_call: TRBJ2-3
d_call: TRBD2
v_call: TRBV25-1
clone_size: .
cdr3_aa: CASSESGGTSGTDTQYF
cdr3_nt: TGTGCCAGCAGTGAATCCGGGGGGACTAGCGGCACAGATACGCAGTATTTT

j_call: TRBJ1-5
d_call: .
v_call: TRBV19
clone_size: .
cdr3_aa: CASSPGRHSNQPQHF
cdr3_nt: TGTGCCAGCTCGCCGGGACGGCATAGCAATCAGCCCCAGCATTTT

j_call: TRBJ1-1
d_call: TRBD1
v_call: TRBV19
clone_size: .
cdr3_aa: CASRDRGSLNTEAFF
cdr3_nt: TGTGCCAGTAGAGACAGGGGGTCTTTGAACACTGAAGCTTTCTTT

j_call: TRBJ2-6
d_call: TRBD1
v_call: TRBV6-4
clone_size: .
cdr3_aa: CASSAATGAGANVLTF
cdr3_nt: TGTGCCAGCAGTGCCGCGACAGGGGCCGGGGCCAACGTCCTGACTTTC

j_call: TRBJ2-5
d_call: TRBD2
v_call: TRBV9
clone_size: .
cdr3_aa: CASSGLVAGGGETQYF
cdr3_nt: TGTGCCAGCAGCGGCCTAGTAGCGGGAGGAGGTGAGACCCAGTACTTC

j_call: TRBJ2-5
d_call: .
v_call: TRBV15
clone_size: .
cdr3_aa: CATSRDARDGRETQYF
cdr3_nt: TGTGCCACCAGCAGAGATGCGCGAGATGGTAGGGAGACCCAGTACTTC

j_call: TRBJ1-4
d_call: .
v_call: TRBV5-1
clone_size: .
cdr3_aa: CASRPGPINEKLFF
cdr3_nt: TGCGCCAGCAGACCGGGACCGATTAATGAAAAACTGTTTTTT

j_call: TRBJ2-1
d_call: .
v_call: TRBV9
clone_size: .
cdr3_aa: CASTGPGSSYNEQFF
cdr3_nt: TGTGCCAGCACCGGCCCGGGGAGCTCCTACAATGAGCAGTTCTTC

j_call: TRBJ2-7
d_call: .
v_call: TRBV7-2
clone_size: .
cdr3_aa: CASSPYLHYEQYF
cdr3_nt: TGTGCCAGCAGCCCCTACCTCCACTACGAGCAGTACTTC